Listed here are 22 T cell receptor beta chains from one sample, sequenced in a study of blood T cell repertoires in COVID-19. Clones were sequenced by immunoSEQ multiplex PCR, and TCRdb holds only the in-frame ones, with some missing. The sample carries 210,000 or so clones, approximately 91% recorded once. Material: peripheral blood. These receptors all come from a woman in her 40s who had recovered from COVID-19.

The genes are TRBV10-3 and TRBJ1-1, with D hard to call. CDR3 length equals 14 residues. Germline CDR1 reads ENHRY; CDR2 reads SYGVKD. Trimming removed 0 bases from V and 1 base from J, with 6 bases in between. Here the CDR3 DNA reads TGTGCCATCAGTGAGTCGGCGGCGAACACTGAAGCTTTCTTT. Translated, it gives CAISESAANTEAFF.

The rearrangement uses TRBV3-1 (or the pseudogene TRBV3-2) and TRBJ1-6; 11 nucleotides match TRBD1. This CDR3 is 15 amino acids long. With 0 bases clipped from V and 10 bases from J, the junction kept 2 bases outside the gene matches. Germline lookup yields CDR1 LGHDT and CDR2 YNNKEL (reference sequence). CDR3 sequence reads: CASSQEGTGGSPLHF. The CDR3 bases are TGTGCCAGCAGCCAAGAAGGGACAGGGGGGTCACCCCTCCACTTT.

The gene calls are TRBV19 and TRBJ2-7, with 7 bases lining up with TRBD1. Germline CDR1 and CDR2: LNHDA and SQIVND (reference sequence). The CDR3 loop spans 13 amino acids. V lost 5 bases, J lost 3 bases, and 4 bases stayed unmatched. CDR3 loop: CASSRQGSYEQYF. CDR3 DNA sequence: TGTGCCAGTAGTCGACAGGGAAGCTACGAGCAGTACTTC.

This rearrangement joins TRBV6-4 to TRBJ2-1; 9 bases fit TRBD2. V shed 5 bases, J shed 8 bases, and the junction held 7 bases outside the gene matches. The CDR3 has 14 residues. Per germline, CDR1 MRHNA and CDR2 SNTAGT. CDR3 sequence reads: CASSFQREAHEQFF. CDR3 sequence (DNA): TGTGCCAGCAGTTTCCAGCGGGAGGCCCATGAGCAGTTCTTC.

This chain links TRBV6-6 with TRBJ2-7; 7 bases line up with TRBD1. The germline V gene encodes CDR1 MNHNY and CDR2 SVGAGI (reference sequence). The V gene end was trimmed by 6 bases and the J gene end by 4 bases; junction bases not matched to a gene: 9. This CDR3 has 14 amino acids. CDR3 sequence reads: CASRETGTSYEQYF. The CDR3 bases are TGTGCCAGCAGAGAGACAGGGACCTCTTACGAGCAGTACTTC.

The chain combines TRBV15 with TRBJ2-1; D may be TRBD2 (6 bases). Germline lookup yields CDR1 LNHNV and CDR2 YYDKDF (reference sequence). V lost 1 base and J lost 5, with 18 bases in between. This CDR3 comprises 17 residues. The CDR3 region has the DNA TGTGCCACCAGCAGAGGGTCTGTGGGGGGATGGGACAATGAGCAGTTCTTC. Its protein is CATSRGSVGGWDNEQFF.

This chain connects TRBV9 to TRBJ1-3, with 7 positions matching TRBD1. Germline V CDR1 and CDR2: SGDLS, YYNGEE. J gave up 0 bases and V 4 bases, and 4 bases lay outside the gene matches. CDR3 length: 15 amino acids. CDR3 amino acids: CASSRTGDSGNTIYF. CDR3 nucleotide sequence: TGTGCCAGCAGCCGGACAGGCGACTCTGGAAACACCATATATTTT. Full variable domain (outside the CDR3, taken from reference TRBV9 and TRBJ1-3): DSGVTQTPKHLITATGQRVTLRCSPRSGDLSVYWYQQSLDQGLQFLIQYYNGEERAKGNILERFSAQQFPDLHSELNLSSLELGDSALYFCASSRTGDSGNTIYFGEGSWLTVV.

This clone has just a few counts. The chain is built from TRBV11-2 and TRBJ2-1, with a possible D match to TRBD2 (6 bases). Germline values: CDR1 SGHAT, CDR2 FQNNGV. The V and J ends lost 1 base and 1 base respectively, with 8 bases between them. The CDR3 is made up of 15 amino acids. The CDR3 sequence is CASSLGGVSYNEQFF. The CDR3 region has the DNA TGTGCCAGCAGCTTAGGCGGGGTATCCTACAATGAGCAGTTCTTC. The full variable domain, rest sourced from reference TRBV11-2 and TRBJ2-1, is EAGVAQSPRYKIIEKRQSVAFWCNPISGHATLYWYQQILGQGPKLLIQFQNNGVVDDSQLPKDRFSAERLKGVDSTLKIQPAKLEDSAVYLCASSLGGVSYNEQFFGPGTRLTVL.

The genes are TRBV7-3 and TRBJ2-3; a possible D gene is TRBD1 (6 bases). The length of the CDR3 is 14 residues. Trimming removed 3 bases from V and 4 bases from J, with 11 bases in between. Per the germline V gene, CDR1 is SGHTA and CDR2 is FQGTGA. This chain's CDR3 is CASSLDSSADTQYF. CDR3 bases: TGTGCCAGCAGCTTGGACAGTTCGGCAGATACGCAGTATTTT.

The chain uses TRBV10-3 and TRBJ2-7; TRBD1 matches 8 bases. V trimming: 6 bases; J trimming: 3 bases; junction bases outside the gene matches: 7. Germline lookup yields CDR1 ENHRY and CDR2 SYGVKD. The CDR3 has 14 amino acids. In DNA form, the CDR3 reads TGTGCCATCAGCCCCGGGACAGGACACTACGAGCAGTACTTC. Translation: CAISPGTGHYEQYF.

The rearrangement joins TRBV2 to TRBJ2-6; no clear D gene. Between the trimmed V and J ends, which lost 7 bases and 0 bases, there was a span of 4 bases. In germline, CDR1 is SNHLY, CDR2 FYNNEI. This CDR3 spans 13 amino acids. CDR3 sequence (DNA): TGTGCCAGCACCCTCTCTGGGGCCAACGTCCTGACTTTC. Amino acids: CASTLSGANVLTF.

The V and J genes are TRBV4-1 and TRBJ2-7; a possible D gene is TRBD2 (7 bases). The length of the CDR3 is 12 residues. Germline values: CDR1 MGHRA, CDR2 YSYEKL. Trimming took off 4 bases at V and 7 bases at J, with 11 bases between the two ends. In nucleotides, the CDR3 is TGCGCCAGCAGCCCAGAGGGGGGGGAGCAGTACTTC. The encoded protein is CASSPEGGEQYF.

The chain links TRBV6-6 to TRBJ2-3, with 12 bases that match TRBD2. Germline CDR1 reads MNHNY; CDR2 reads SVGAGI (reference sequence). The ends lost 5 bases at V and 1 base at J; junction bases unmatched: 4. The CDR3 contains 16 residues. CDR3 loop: CASSRLAGEGTDTQYF. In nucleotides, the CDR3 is TGTGCCAGCAGTCGACTAGCGGGAGAGGGCACAGATACGCAGTATTTT.

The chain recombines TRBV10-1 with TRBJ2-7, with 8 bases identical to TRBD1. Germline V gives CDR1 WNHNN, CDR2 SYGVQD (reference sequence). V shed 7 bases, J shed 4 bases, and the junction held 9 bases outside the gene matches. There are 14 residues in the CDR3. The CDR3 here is CASIPDRGSYEQYF. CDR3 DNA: TGCGCCAGCATCCCCGACAGGGGATCGTACGAGCAGTACTTC.

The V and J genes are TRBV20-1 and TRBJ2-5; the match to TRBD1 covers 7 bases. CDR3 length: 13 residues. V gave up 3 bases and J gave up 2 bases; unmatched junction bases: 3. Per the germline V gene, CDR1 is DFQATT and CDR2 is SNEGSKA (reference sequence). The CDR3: CSASGTVQETQYF. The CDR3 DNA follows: TGCAGTGCTAGTGGGACAGTACAAGAGACCCAGTACTTC.

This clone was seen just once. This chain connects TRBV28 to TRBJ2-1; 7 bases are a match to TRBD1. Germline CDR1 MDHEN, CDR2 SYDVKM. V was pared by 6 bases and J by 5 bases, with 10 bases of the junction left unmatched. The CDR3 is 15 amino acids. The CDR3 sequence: CASRVAGTDNNEQFF. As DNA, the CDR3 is TGTGCCAGCAGGGTAGCCGGGACAGACAACAATGAGCAGTTCTTC.

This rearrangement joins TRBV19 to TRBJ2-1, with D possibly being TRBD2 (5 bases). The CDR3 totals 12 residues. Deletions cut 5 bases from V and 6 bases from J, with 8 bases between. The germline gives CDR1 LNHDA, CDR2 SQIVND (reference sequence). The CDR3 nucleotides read TGTGCCAGTAGTTCGGCGGGCAATGAGCAGTTCTTC. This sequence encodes CASSSAGNEQFF.

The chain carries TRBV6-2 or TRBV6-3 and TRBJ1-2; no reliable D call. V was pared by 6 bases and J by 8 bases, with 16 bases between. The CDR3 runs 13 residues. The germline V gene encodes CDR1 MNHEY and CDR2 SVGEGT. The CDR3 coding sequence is TGTGCCAGCAGCCACTCACAAACGGGGGGCTACACCTTC. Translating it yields CASSHSQTGGYTF.

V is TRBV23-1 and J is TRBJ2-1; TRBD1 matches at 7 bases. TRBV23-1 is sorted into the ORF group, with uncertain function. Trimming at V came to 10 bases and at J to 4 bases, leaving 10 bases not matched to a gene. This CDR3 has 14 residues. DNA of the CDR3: TGCGCCAAATTAACCGGGACAGAATACAATGAGCAGTTCTTC. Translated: CAKLTGTEYNEQFF.

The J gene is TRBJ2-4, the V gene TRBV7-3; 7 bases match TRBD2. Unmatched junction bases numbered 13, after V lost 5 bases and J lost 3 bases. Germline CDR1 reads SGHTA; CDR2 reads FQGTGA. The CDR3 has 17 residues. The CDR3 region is CASSPTVAGDGKNIQYF. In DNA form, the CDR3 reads TGTGCCAGCAGCCCGACGGTGGCGGGAGACGGCAAAAACATTCAGTACTTC.

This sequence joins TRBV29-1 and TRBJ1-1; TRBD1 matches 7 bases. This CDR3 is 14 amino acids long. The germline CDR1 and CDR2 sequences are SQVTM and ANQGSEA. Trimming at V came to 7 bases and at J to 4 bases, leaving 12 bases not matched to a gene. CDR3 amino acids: CSARGGTVGTEAFF. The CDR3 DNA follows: TGCAGCGCCCGAGGCGGGACAGTAGGCACTGAAGCTTTCTTT.

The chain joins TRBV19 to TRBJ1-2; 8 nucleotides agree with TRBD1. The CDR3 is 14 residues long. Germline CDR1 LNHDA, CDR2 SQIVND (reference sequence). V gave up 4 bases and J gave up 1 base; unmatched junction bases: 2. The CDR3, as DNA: TGTGCCAGTAGTAGACAGGGGAGTAACTATGGCTACACCTTC. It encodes CASSRQGSNYGYTF.